These T cell receptor beta chains were read from a single sample in a study of identical twins. TCRdb passed the 5' RACE reads through MiXCR, listing each CDR3 protein once. The repertoire holds some 730,000 distinct CDR3 sequences, with about 18% as singletons. In addition, the sample was reused for a study of T cells expressing NK-cell markers.

Sample: PBMCs. The receptors shown here come from a woman aged 18-29 years in good health. The CDR3 runs from the conserved cysteine through the conserved F or W. A D gene is named only where the DNA matches it firmly. Size tells how often a clone was seen (once, few, many) or the class of an expanded clone, and some rows leave it out.

V gene	J gene	clone size	D gene	CDR3 protein	CDR3 DNA
TRBV10-3	TRBJ1-5	few	-	CAISGAGSNQPQHF	TGTGCCATCAGTGGGGCAGGGAGCAATCAGCCCCAGCATTTT
TRBV12-3/TRBV12-4	TRBJ2-3	few	TRBD2	CASSLAYAGVKDTQYF	TGTGCCAGCAGTTTGGCCTACGCGGGAGTGAAAGATACGCAGTATTTT
TRBV5-5	TRBJ1-1	-	-	CASSLYVQSLNTEAFF	TGTGCCAGCAGCTTGTACGTCCAGTCCCTGAACACTGAAGCTTTCTTT
TRBV20-1	TRBJ2-3	few	TRBD2	CSARLPSGNTDTQYF	TGCAGTGCTAGGCTCCCTAGCGGTAACACAGATACGCAGTATTTT
TRBV20-1	TRBJ1-5	-	-	CSAPFGGQPQHF	TGCAGTGCTCCCTTCGGGGGCCAGCCCCAGCATTTT
TRBV7-2	TRBJ2-7	few	-	CASSLSGRGYEQYF	TGTGCCAGCAGCTTATCGGGCAGGGGCTACGAGCAGTACTTC
TRBV5-5	TRBJ1-1	few	-	CASSSVPNTEAFF	TGTGCCAGCAGTTCGGTCCCGAACACTGAAGCTTTCTTT
TRBV9	TRBJ2-7	-	-	CASSAGGGTSGEQYF	TGTGCCAGCAGCGCCGGTGGGGGGACCTCGGGGGAGCAGTACTTC
TRBV20-1	TRBJ1-1	few	TRBD1	CSARDGRATGRAFF	TGCAGTGCTAGAGATGGTCGGGCGACAGGGAGGGCTTTCTTT
TRBV5-1	TRBJ2-1	few	-	CASRKERGEQFF	TGCGCCAGCAGGAAGGAACGGGGTGAGCAGTTCTTC
TRBV20-1	TRBJ2-5	-	TRBD2	CSARDTSGGFGTQYF	TGCAGTGCTAGAGATACTAGCGGGGGATTCGGGACCCAGTACTTC
TRBV25-1	TRBJ1-2	-	-	CASSSSWGDYGYTF	TGTGCCAGCAGTTCATCCTGGGGGGACTATGGCTACACCTTC
TRBV9	TRBJ2-3	few	-	CASSVRLGEGTDTQYF	TGTGCCAGCAGCGTTAGGTTAGGAGAAGGCACAGATACGCAGTATTTT
TRBV3-1	TRBJ2-1	many	-	CASQGNEQFF	TGTGCCAGCCAGGGGAATGAGCAGTTCTTC
TRBV29-1	TRBJ2-5	-	-	CSVLGGDQETQYF	TGCAGCGTCTTAGGGGGTGACCAAGAGACCCAGTACTTC
TRBV2	TRBJ2-3	-	-	CASRVDFVPGYF	TGTGCCAGCAGGGTGGACTTCGTACCAGGTTATTTT
TRBV12-3/TRBV12-4	TRBJ2-1	few	-	CASSFSGPRPKQFF	TGTGCCAGCAGTTTCTCTGGACCTAGACCCAAGCAGTTCTTC
TRBV5-5	TRBJ2-1	-	-	CASSLQLEQFF	TGTGCCAGCAGCTTGCAGCTGGAGCAGTTCTTC
TRBV27	TRBJ2-1	-	-	CATGERGGTHNEQFF	TGTGCCACCGGAGAAAGAGGCGGGACCCACAATGAGCAGTTCTTC
TRBV19	TRBJ2-7	-	-	CATRQPSSYEQYF	TGTGCCACCCGACAGCCCAGCTCCTACGAGCAGTACTTC
TRBV5-1	TRBJ2-5	few	-	CASSLAAPQETQYF	TGCGCCAGCAGCTTGGCGGCACCACAAGAGACCCAGTACTTC
TRBV11-1	TRBJ2-2	-	-	CASSLLQAAWRGAGELFF	TGTGCCAGCAGCCTACTACAGGCGGCCTGGAGAGGGGCCGGGGAGCTGTTTTTT
TRBV6-2/TRBV6-3	TRBJ2-7	few	-	CASSSDYRAFYEQYF	TGTGCCAGCAGTTCTGACTATCGAGCTTTTTACGAGCAGTACTTC
TRBV5-1	TRBJ2-7	few	-	CASSLEQGGSEQYF	TGCGCCAGCAGCTTGGAACAGGGGGGGTCCGAGCAGTACTTC
TRBV29-1	TRBJ2-1	few	-	CSADASVAYNEQFF	TGCAGCGCGGATGCTAGCGTCGCCTACAATGAGCAGTTCTTC
TRBV20-1	TRBJ2-4	few	-	CSIKGGETKNIQYF	TGCAGTATCAAAGGGGGGGAAACCAAAAACATTCAGTACTTC
TRBV6-4	TRBJ2-1	many	-	CASSDRGRNEQFF	TGTGCCAGCAGTGACAGGGGCCGCAATGAGCAGTTCTTC
TRBV6-2/TRBV6-3	TRBJ2-7	few	-	CASRKQQGLHEQYF	TGTGCCAGCAGGAAACAACAGGGACTACACGAGCAGTACTTC
TRBV12-3/TRBV12-4	TRBJ1-5	-	-	CASSLGWGDAQPQHF	TGTGCCAGCAGTTTAGGGTGGGGGGACGCGCAGCCCCAGCATTTT
TRBV4-3	TRBJ2-5	-	TRBD2	CASSQGPAGDGETQYF	TGCGCCAGCAGCCAAGGTCCAGCGGGAGACGGGGAGACCCAGTACTTC
TRBV20-1	TRBJ2-7	few	-	CSAKDSSYEQYF	TGCAGTGCTAAGGACAGCTCCTACGAGCAGTACTTC
TRBV5-6	TRBJ1-1	few	TRBD1	CASRWTGVNTEAFF	TGTGCCAGCAGGTGGACAGGGGTTAACACTGAAGCTTTCTTT
TRBV6-2/TRBV6-3	TRBJ1-5	many	-	CASSYSRGRGNQPQHF	TGTGCCAGCAGTTACTCGCGGGGGAGGGGCAATCAGCCCCAGCATTTT
TRBV6-2/TRBV6-3	TRBJ2-1	few	TRBD2	CASSYSQGASLAGAPTEYNEQFF	TGTGCCAGCAGTTACTCTCAGGGGGCGAGTCTAGCGGGAGCCCCGACCGAATACAATGAGCAGTTCTTC
TRBV20-1	TRBJ2-5	-	-	CSAGVTVAETQYF	TGCAGTGCTGGTGTGACAGTCGCGGAGACCCAGTACTTC
TRBV5-1	TRBJ2-1	few	TRBD1	CASSVMTGADDYNEQFF	TGCGCCAGCAGCGTAATGACAGGGGCGGACGACTACAATGAGCAGTTCTTC
TRBV20-1	TRBJ2-7	-	-	CSARDSGGDSYEQYF	TGCAGTGCTAGAGATAGTGGAGGGGACTCCTACGAGCAGTACTTC
TRBV7-3	TRBJ1-5	-	TRBD1	CASSLTVGQGGGQPQHF	TGTGCCAGCAGCTTAACGGTCGGACAGGGGGGCGGTCAGCCCCAGCATTTT
TRBV5-5	TRBJ1-2	-	-	CASSLGVRGYTF	TGTGCCAGCAGCTTAGGGGTGCGAGGCTACACCTTC
TRBV12-3/TRBV12-4	TRBJ2-1	many	-	CASSPGPGNEQFF	TGTGCCAGCAGCCCCGGCCCTGGGAATGAGCAGTTCTTC
TRBV20-1	TRBJ1-1	-	TRBD1	CSAGTGTGGTAFF	TGCAGTGCCGGCACGGGGACAGGGGGCACGGCTTTCTTT
TRBV20-1	TRBJ2-1	-	TRBD2	CSAPGSGGLSSYNEQFF	TGCAGTGCCCCGGGTAGCGGGGGCCTCAGCTCCTACAATGAGCAGTTCTTC
TRBV27	TRBJ2-7	-	-	CTSSLAVMNEQYF	TGTACCAGCAGTTTAGCGGTAATGAACGAGCAGTACTTC
TRBV5-1	TRBJ2-5	few	TRBD1	CASSVRDRVRETQYF	TGCGCCAGCAGCGTACGAGACAGGGTACGAGAGACCCAGTACTTC
TRBV10-3	TRBJ2-3	-	TRBD2	CAISASGNPDTQYF	TGTGCCATCAGCGCAAGCGGGAACCCAGATACGCAGTATTTT
TRBV20-1	TRBJ2-7	-	-	CSARDIGGRGVEQYF	TGCAGTGCTAGAGATATCGGCGGACGGGGCGTGGAGCAGTACTTC
TRBV14	TRBJ1-1	few	-	CASSQGREGNEAFF	TGTGCCAGCAGCCAAGGAAGGGAAGGGAATGAAGCTTTCTTT
TRBV7-9	TRBJ2-3	few	TRBD2	CASSSLAASTDTQYF	TGTGCCAGCAGCTCACTAGCGGCAAGCACAGATACGCAGTATTTT
TRBV30	TRBJ1-1	few	-	CAWSFAITEAFF	TGTGCCTGGAGCTTCGCTATAACTGAAGCTTTCTTT
TRBV6-5	TRBJ2-7	few	-	CASSSGVRHEQYF	TGTGCCAGCAGTTCAGGGGTGAGGCACGAGCAGTACTTC
TRBV12-3/TRBV12-4	TRBJ2-7	-	-	CASSPPTEAEQYF	TGTGCCAGCAGTCCGCCGACAGAAGCGGAGCAGTACTTC
TRBV20-1	TRBJ2-1	-	TRBD2	CSATSGGLAGSPRGDEQFF	TGCAGTGCTACTTCCGGTGGGCTAGCGGGGAGTCCCCGAGGCGATGAGCAGTTCTTC